A single T cell receptor (beta chain) is shown here with its context. Its antigen is currently unknown. Produced via immunoSEQ multiplex PCR; TCRdb's table is partial and in-frame only. The sample lists about 180,000 clones; 85% to 90% were seen once. This sample was included in a study of cytomegalovirus exposure and HLA in healthy donors. Study results and limitations: Published work reported that the classifier diagnosed cytomegalovirus status with high specificity and sensitivity. TCR beta chains numbering more than 150 were designated cytomegalovirus-associated.

The CDR3 spans 16 residues. V lost 0 bases, J lost 2 bases, and 7 bases stayed unmatched. Germline CDR1 reads SGHAT; CDR2 reads FQNNGV. The sample taken for sequencing was PBMCs. This TCR was sampled from a young woman in good health and CMV-seronegative. The chain uses TRBV11-2 and TRBJ2-7; 7 nucleotides agree with TRBD1. The CDR3 bases are TGTGCCAGCAGCTTAGATCGGGACAGTTCCACCTACGAGCAGTACTTC. Its translation is CASSLDRDSSTYEQYF.